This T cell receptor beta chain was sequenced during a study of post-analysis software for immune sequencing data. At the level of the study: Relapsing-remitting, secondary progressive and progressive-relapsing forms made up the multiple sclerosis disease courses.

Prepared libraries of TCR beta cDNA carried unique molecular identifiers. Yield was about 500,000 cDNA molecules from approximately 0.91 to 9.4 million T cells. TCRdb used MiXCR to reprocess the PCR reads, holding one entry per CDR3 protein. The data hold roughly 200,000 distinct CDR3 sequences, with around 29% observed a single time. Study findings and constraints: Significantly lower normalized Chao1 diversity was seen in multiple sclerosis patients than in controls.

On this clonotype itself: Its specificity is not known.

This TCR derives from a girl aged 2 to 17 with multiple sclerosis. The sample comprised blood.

As DNA, the CDR3 is TGTGCCAGCAGCCAAGGGACTAGGAGTTACAATGAGCAGTTCTTC. Its protein is CASSQGTRSYNEQFF. This chain links TRBV7-8 with TRBJ2-1; 8 bases align to TRBD2. V gave up 5 bases and J gave up 4 bases; unmatched junction bases: 7. Germline assignment: CDR1 SGHVS and CDR2 FQNEAQ. This CDR3 has 15 amino acids.